A single sample gave rise to the 5 T cell receptor beta chains below, sequenced in a study of blood T cell repertoires in COVID-19. TCRdb keeps only in-frame clones here, not all; method: immunoSEQ multiplex PCR. The table includes some 45,000 clones, roughly three quarters detected once. Sequenced: peripheral blood. These receptors came from a man aged 65-85 years with acute or convalescent COVID-19.

J is TRBJ1-4 and V is TRBV6-5; TRBD1 matches at 8 bases. This CDR3 contains 15 residues. With 6 bases clipped from V and 7 bases from J, the junction kept 10 bases outside the gene matches. The germline V gene encodes CDR1 MNHEY and CDR2 SVGAGI. The CDR3 loop reads CASRKNSGTGEKLFF. The CDR3 DNA follows: TGTGCCAGCAGGAAGAATTCCGGGACAGGTGAAAAACTGTTTTTT.

This chain connects TRBV2 to TRBJ2-3; 7 bases line up with TRBD1. V was pared by 8 bases and J by 2 bases, with 16 bases of the junction left unmatched. The CDR3 runs 17 residues. The germline V gene has CDR1 SNHLY and CDR2 FYNNEI. CDR3 bases: TGTGCCAGCGTCAGGCTCTTAGTAGGGGGCTACACAGATACGCAGTATTTT. Translation gives CASVRLLVGGYTDTQYF.

The V gene is TRBV14, the J gene TRBJ2-7, with unresolved D. This CDR3 is built from 12 residues. V was shortened by 3 bases and J by 3 bases, with 6 bases between the two germline ends. Germline lookup yields CDR1 SGHDN and CDR2 FVKESK. CDR3 nucleotide sequence: TGTGCCAGCAGCCAGCTACTCTACGAGCAGTACTTC. Translating gives CASSQLLYEQYF.

The V and J genes are TRBV27 and TRBJ2-7, with unresolved D. V was clipped by 2 bases and J by 4 bases, with 9 bases between them. CDR3 length: 13 residues. Germline CDR1 MNHEY, CDR2 SMNVEV (reference sequence). CDR3 nucleotide sequence: TGTGCCAGCAGTTTAAGCCCCGGGTACGAGCAGTACTTC. This gives the protein CASSLSPGYEQYF.

The CDR3 protein is CASRPTGGENSPLHF. CDR3 coding DNA: TGTGCCAGCAGGCCGACAGGAGGAGAGAATTCACCCCTCCACTTT. The chain employs TRBV2 and TRBJ1-6, with D tentatively TRBD1 (6 bases). V was pared by 6 bases and J by 7 bases, with 16 bases between. Germline CDR1 is SNHLY and CDR2 is FYNNEI. This CDR3 is 15 amino acids long.